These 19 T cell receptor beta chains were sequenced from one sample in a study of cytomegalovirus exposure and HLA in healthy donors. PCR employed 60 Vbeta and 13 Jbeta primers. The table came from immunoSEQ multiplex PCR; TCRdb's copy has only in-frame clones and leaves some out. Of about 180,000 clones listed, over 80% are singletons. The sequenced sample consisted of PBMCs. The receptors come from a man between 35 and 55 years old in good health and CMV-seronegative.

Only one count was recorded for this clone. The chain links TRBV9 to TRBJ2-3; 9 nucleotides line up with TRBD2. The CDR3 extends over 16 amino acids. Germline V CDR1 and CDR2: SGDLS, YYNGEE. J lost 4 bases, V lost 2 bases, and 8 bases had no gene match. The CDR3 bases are TGTGCCAGCAGCGTCTTTAGCGGGGGAAGCGCAGATACGCAGTATTTT. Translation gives CASSVFSGGSADTQYF.

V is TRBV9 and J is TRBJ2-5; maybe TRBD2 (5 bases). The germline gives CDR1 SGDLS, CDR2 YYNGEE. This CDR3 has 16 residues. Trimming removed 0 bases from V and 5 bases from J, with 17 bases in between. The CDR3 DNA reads TGTGCCAGCAGCGTAGGAGGACTGCAAATGGGGGAGACCCAGTACTTC. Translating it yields CASSVGGLQMGETQYF.

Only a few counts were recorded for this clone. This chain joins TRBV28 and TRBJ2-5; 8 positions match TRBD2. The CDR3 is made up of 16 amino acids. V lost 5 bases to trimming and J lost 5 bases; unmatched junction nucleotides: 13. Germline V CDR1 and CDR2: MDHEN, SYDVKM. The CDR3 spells CASSPLFGGGTETQYF. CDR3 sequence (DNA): TGTGCCAGCAGTCCCCTCTTTGGCGGGGGGACGGAGACCCAGTACTTC.

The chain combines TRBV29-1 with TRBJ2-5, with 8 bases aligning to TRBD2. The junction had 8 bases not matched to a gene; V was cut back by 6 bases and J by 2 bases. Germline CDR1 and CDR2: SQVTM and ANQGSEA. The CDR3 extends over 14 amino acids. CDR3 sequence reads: CSVIGGARQETQYF. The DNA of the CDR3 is TGCAGCGTCATCGGGGGGGCGAGGCAAGAGACCCAGTACTTC.

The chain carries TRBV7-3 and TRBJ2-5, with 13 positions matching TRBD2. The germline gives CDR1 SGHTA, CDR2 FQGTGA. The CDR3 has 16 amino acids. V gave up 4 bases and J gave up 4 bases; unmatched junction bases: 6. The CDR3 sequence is CASSSYGLAGAETQYF. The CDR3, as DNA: TGTGCCAGCAGCTCCTACGGACTAGCGGGAGCAGAGACCCAGTACTTC.

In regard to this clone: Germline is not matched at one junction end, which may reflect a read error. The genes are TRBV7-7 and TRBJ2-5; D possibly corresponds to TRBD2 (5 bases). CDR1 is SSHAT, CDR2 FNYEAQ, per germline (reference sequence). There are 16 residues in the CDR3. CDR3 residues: CASSLGWRGPQETQYF. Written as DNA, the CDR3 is TGTGCTAGCAGCTTAGGATGGAGAGGGCCACAAGAGACCCAGTACTTC. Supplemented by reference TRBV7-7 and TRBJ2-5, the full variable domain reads GAGVSQSPRYKVTKRGQDVTLRCDPISSHATLYWYQQALGQGPEFLTYFNYEAQPDKSGLPSDRFSAERPEGSISTLTIQRTEQRDSAMYRCASSLGWRGPQETQYFGPGTRLLVL.

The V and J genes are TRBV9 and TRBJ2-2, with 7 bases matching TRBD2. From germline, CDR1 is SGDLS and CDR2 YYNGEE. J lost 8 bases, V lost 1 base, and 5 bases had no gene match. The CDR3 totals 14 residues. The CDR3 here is CASSVSAGFGELFF. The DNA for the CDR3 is TGTGCCAGCAGCGTATCAGCGGGATTTGGGGAGCTGTTTTTT.

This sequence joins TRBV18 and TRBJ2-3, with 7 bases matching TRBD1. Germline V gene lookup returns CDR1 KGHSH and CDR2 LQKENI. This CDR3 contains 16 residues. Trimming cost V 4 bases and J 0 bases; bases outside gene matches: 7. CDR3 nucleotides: TGTGCCAGCTCACTGAGAGACAGGGTTAGCACAGATACGCAGTATTTT. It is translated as CASSLRDRVSTDTQYF.

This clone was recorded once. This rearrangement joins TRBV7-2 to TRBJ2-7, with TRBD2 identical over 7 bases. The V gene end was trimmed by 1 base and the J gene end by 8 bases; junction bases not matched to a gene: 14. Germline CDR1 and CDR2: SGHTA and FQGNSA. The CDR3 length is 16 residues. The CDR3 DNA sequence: TGTGCCAGCAGCTTAGGGGTAGCGGGTCGGTTAAACAAGCAGTACTTC. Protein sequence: CASSLGVAGRLNKQYF.

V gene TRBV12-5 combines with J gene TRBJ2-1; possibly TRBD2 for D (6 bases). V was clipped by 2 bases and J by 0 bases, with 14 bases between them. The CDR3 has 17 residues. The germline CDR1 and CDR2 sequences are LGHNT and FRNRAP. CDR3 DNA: TGTGCTAGTGGTTTGTCGGCTAGCGAACGCTCCTACAATGAGCAGTTCTTC. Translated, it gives CASGLSASERSYNEQFF.

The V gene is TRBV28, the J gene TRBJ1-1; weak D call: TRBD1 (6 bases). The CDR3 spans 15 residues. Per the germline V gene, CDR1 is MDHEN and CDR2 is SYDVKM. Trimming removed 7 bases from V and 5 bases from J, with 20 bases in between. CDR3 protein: CASTQANGQLTEAFF. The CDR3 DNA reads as TGTGCCAGCACCCAAGCTAACGGACAGCTGACTGAAGCTTTCTTT.

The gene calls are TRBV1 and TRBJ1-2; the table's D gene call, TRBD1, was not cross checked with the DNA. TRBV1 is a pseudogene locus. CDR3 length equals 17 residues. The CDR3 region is CTSSLPGTGRPNYGYTF. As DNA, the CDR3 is TGCACCAGCAGCCTCCCCGGGACAGGAAGACCTAACTATGGCTACACCTTC.

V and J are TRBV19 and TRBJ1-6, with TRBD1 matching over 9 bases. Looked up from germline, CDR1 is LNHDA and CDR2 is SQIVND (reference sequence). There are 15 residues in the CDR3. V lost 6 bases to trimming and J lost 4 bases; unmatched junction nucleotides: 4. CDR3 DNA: TGTGCCAGTAGGGCCGGGACAGGGTATAATTCACCCCTCCACTTT. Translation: CASRAGTGYNSPLHF.

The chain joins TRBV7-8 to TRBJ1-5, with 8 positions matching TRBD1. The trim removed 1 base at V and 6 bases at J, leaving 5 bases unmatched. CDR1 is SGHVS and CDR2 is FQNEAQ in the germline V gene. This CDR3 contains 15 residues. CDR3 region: CASSLDPGGPQPQHF. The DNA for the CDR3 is TGTGCCAGCAGCTTAGACCCAGGGGGCCCTCAGCCCCAGCATTTT.

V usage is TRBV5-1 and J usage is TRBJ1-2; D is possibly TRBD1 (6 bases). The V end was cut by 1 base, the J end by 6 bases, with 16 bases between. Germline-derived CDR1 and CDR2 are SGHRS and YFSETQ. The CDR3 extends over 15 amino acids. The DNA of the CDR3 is TGCGCCAGCAGCTTGTCTCGCAGGGGTTCGAATGGCTACACCTTC. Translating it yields CASSLSRRGSNGYTF.

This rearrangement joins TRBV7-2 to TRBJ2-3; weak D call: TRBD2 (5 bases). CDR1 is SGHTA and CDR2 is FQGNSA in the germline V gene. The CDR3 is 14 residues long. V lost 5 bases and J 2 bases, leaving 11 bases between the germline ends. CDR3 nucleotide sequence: TGTGCCAGCAGCCGCAACCGGGACACAGATACGCAGTATTTT. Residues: CASSRNRDTDTQYF.

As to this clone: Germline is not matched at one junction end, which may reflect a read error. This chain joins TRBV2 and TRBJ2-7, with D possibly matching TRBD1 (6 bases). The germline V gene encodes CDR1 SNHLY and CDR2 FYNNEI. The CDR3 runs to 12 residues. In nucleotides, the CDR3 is TGTGCCAGCAGTGAAGATAGGGGGACGCCTACGTTC. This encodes CASSEDRGTPTF.

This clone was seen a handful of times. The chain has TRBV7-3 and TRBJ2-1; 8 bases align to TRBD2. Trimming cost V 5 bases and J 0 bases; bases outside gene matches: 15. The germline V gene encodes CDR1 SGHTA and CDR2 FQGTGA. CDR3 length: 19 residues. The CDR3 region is CASSAGVLAGMSSYNEQFF. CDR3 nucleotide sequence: TGTGCCAGCAGCGCGGGAGTGCTAGCGGGCATGAGCTCCTACAATGAGCAGTTCTTC.

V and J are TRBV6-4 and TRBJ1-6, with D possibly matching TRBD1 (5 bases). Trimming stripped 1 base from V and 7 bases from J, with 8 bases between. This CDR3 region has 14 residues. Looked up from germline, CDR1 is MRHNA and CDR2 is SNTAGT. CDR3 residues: CASSDFRTNSPLHF. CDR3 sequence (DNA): TGTGCCAGCAGTGACTTTAGGACAAATTCACCCCTCCACTTT.